The rows below give T cell receptor beta chains drawn from one sample of a study of CD8 T cells in ankylosing spondylitis. Via MiXCR, TCRdb re-called the 5' RACE reads, giving one row per CDR3 protein. This sample carries about 340,000 distinct CDR3 sequences, 20% of them seen once, and the ten largest clones take approximately 14%. The specimen sequenced was blood, either unsorted or a sorted T cell fraction (not recorded which). The receptor source for this set is a male donor with ankylosing spondylitis or in good health (not recorded which). CDR3s include the opening cysteine and the closing phenylalanine or tryptophan. D genes are given only for firm matches. Not all rows give a size; the values are once, few, many and, for expanded clones, a class.

abundance,d_gene,j_gene,v_gene,CDR3nt,CDR3aa
many,.,TRBJ1-5,TRBV12-3/TRBV12-4,TGTGCCAGCAGCTCACAGGTCAGCAATCAGCCCCAGCATTTT,CASSSQVSNQPQHF
.,.,TRBJ2-3,TRBV29-1,TGCAGCGTCTTAAGGGGGGATACGCAGTATTTT,CSVLRGDTQYF
few,.,TRBJ2-2,TRBV29-1,TGCAGCGCCACACACGCGAACACCGGGGAGCTGTTTTTT,CSATHANTGELFF
few,.,TRBJ2-7,TRBV12-3/TRBV12-4,TGTGCCAGCAGTCGGACGTCTATCGAGCAGTACTTC,CASSRTSIEQYF
.,.,TRBJ2-7,TRBV20-1,TGCAGTGCCAAAGACAGTAAGGTCCCCGAGCAGTACTTC,CSAKDSKVPEQYF
few,.,TRBJ1-2,TRBV12-3/TRBV12-4,TGTGCCAGCAGCGGGGGGCCCTACAGTGGCTACACCTTC,CASSGGPYSGYTF
.,.,TRBJ1-2,TRBV4-1,TGCGCCAGCAGCCAAGTGACGACCAGTTTGTCCTATGGCTACACCTTC,CASSQVTTSLSYGYTF
few,TRBD2,TRBJ2-5,TRBV9,TGTGCCAGCAGCGTCTCCGGGACTAATTGGGAGACCCAGTACTTC,CASSVSGTNWETQYF
.,TRBD1,TRBJ2-1,TRBV20-1,TGCAGTGCAAGACAGGGCTCTGAGCAGTTCTTC,CSARQGSEQFF
.,.,TRBJ2-5,TRBV9,TGTGCCAGCAGACCCGGTGGGGGGGGGCTCCAGTACTTC,CASRPGGGGLQYF
.,.,TRBJ2-7,TRBV9,TGTGCCAGCAGCCCCCGTGGGGGGCGTCAATCCTACGAGCAGTACTTC,CASSPRGGRQSYEQYF
.,.,TRBJ2-3,TRBV10-1,TGCGCCAGCAGTGACACAGACACAGATACGCAGTATTTT,CASSDTDTDTQYF
.,.,TRBJ2-2,TRBV2,TGTGCCAGCAATCCCCCGGCCACCACCGGGGAGCTGTTTTTT,CASNPPATTGELFF
few,.,TRBJ2-7,TRBV10-2,TGCGCCAGCAGCGCTCAGAAGACCTACGAGCAGTACTTC,CASSAQKTYEQYF
.,.,TRBJ2-7,TRBV20-1,TGCGGTGCCGAAACAGGGCTCACCTACGAGCAGTACTTC,CGAETGLTYEQYF
.,.,TRBJ2-7,TRBV7-2,TGTGCCAGCAGCCCCATGTTGCGATACGAGCAGTACTTC,CASSPMLRYEQYF
once,.,TRBJ2-2,TRBV7-9,TGTGCCATGGGCTCCGGGCTTATCGGGGGGCTTTTCATCACCGGGGAGCTGTTTTTT,CAMGSGLIGGLFITGELFF
.,.,TRBJ2-5,TRBV6-1,TGTGCCAGCCACAGGGTGGGGGACCAAGAGACCCAGTACTTC,CASHRVGDQETQYF
.,TRBD1,TRBJ1-1,TRBV7-8,TGTGCCAGCAGCTTAGCAGGACAGGGAAACATGAACACTGAAGCTTTCTTT,CASSLAGQGNMNTEAFF
.,TRBD2,TRBJ2-7,TRBV12-3/TRBV12-4,TGTGCCAGCAGACACGGACTAGCGGGGGGACAAACCTACGAGCAGTACTTC,CASRHGLAGGQTYEQYF
.,.,TRBJ2-7,TRBV2,TGTGCCACCCAACCGACAGCATACGAGCAGTACTTC,CATQPTAYEQYF
few,TRBD1,TRBJ2-7,TRBV25-1,TGTGCCAGCACAGGGGGCTCCTACGAGCAGTACTTC,CASTGGSYEQYF
.,.,TRBJ1-6,TRBV11-2,TGTGCCAGCAGCTGGACTAGGGGTACAGGGCGAAGCTCCTATAATTCACCCCTCCACTTT,CASSWTRGTGRSSYNSPLHF
.,TRBD2,TRBJ2-4,TRBV18,TGTGCCAGCTCACCTCCTGGCGGGGGAAACATTCAGTACTTC,CASSPPGGGNIQYF
many,TRBD1,TRBJ2-7,TRBV20-1,TGCAGTGCTAGGAGACAGGGCTCCTACGAGCAGTACTTC,CSARRQGSYEQYF
.,TRBD1,TRBJ1-1,TRBV5-1,TGCGCCAGCAGCCATAGACAGGGCGGCACTGAAGCTTTCTTT,CASSHRQGGTEAFF
many,.,TRBJ2-7,TRBV12-3/TRBV12-4,TGTGCCAGCAGTTTAGCCGGACCCTACGAGCAGTACTTC,CASSLAGPYEQYF
few,.,TRBJ2-2,TRBV7-9,TGTGCCAGCAGCTTAGAGGTTGCCCGAGCCGGGGAGCTGTTTTTT,CASSLEVARAGELFF
.,.,TRBJ2-1,TRBV5-6,TGTGCCAGCAGCTCTAGTGACGGCTCCATCTACAATGAGCAGTTCTTC,CASSSSDGSIYNEQFF